One and the same sample provided the 7 T cell receptor beta chains below, sequenced in a study of patients and donors after allogeneic stem cell transplantation. Each CDR3 protein gets one entry after TCRdb re-called the RT-PCR reads with MiXCR. This sample has roughly 940,000 distinct CDR3 sequences, with around 17% found just once. Material: blood, either unsorted or a sorted T cell fraction (not recorded which). The receptors here all came from a human donor who was either an allogeneic HSCT recipient or a stem cell or donor lymphocyte infusion donor (not recorded which). It is not recorded whose cells these are; they may come from a transplant donor.

This clonotype was seen ten or more times. The DNA for the CDR3 is TGCGCCAGCAGCTTGGGCGGGATCTCCTACAATGAGCAGTTCTTC. Its protein is CASSLGGISYNEQFF. The rearrangement uses TRBV5-1 and TRBJ2-1; possible D gene TRBD2, 6 bases. Germline V gene data show CDR1 as SGHRS and CDR2 as YFSETQ. The V gene lost 0 bases and the J gene lost 0 bases, with 7 bases spanning the gap. The CDR3 has 15 residues.

This chain uses TRBV2 with TRBJ2-7; TRBD1 matches at 8 bases. Trimming took 6 bases from V and 1 from J; bases not matched to a gene: 5. Germline loops: CDR1 SNHLY, CDR2 FYNNEI. The CDR3 runs 14 residues. Written as DNA, the CDR3 is TGTGCCAGCAGGGACGACAGGGGTTCCTACGAGCAGTACTTC. Amino acids: CASRDDRGSYEQYF.

This sequence joins TRBV6-1 and TRBJ1-1, with 7 bases that match TRBD1. The V gene end was trimmed by 6 bases and the J gene end by 4 bases; junction bases not matched to a gene: 11. Germline CDR1 and CDR2: MNHNS and SASEGT. The CDR3 runs 15 residues. The CDR3 sequence: CASSTKTGSVTEAFF. The CDR3 DNA reads TGTGCCAGCAGCACGAAGACAGGGAGCGTCACTGAAGCTTTCTTT.

The V gene is TRBV5-6, the J gene TRBJ2-7, with D maybe TRBD2 (6 bases). The CDR3 runs 12 residues. Germline V gene lookup returns CDR1 SGHDT and CDR2 YYEEEE. With 7 bases removed from V and 6 bases from J, the gap between germline ends came to 14 bases. CDR3 in DNA: TGTGCCAGCTTGGAGGGTATTGGCGAGCAGTACTTC. Protein product: CASLEGIGEQYF.

The chain recombines TRBV20-1 with TRBJ2-5, with TRBD1 matching 7 bases. The J segment lost 1 base and the V segment lost 1 base, leaving 0 bases of the junction unmatched. The germline CDR1 and CDR2 sequences are DFQATT and SNEGSKA (reference sequence). The CDR3 runs to 13 residues. The CDR3 bases are TGCAGTGCTAGAGGGGACAGCCAAGAGACCCAGTACTTC. This sequence encodes CSARGDSQETQYF.

The V call is TRBV5-6, the J call TRBJ1-6; TRBD1 agrees at 8 bases. Germline CDR1 and CDR2: SGHDT and YYEEEE. CDR3 length: 15 amino acids. V was clipped by 4 bases and J by 10 bases; unmatched bases: 10. CDR3 sequence: CASSPGQGLDSPLHF. CDR3 nucleotides: TGTGCCAGCAGCCCCGGACAGGGTTTAGACTCACCCCTCCACTTT.

The chain has TRBV5-1 and TRBJ2-1; perhaps TRBD1 as D (6 bases). Germline V gives CDR1 SGHRS, CDR2 YFSETQ. This CDR3 is 14 amino acids long. Trimming cost V 5 bases and J 5 bases, with 14 bases left between them. This CDR3 reads CASRPDSRNNEQFF. Here the CDR3 DNA reads TGCGCCAGCAGGCCGGACAGTAGAAACAATGAGCAGTTCTTC.